Shown below are 20 T cell receptor beta chains from a single sample sequenced in a study of T cells in tumors after PD-1 blockade (dated by TCRdb to the late 2010s). The time point label for this specimen denotes: before anti-PD-1 therapy. Libraries were prepared through the immunoSEQ multiplex PCR assay. TCRdb holds this immuneACCESS table with in-frame rearrangements only. Some clones are missing; in checked studies, unresolved V genes explain under half, and the rest has no known cause. Within this sample are 10,000 to 15,000 clones, with about 62% of them counted one time only. Of the sample, under 30% is held by the ten largest clones. The material was tumor tissue, obtained before anti-PD-1 treatment. All receptors derive from a human donor with cutaneous squamous cell carcinoma.

V is TRBV19 and J is TRBJ1-4; perhaps TRBD1 as D (6 bases). V was clipped by 1 base and J by 7 bases, with 13 bases between them. The germline V gene has CDR1 LNHDA and CDR2 SQIVND (reference sequence). This CDR3 has 15 residues. The CDR3 loop reads CASSIVGGAGEKLFF. CDR3 sequence (DNA): TGTGCCAGTAGTATAGTCGGGGGCGCCGGTGAAAAACTGTTTTTT.

This clone was detected only a few times. The rearrangement joins TRBV5-6 to TRBJ1-1; 7 nucleotides match TRBD1. This CDR3 comprises 15 residues. Per germline, CDR1 SGHDT and CDR2 YYEEEE. The V gene end was trimmed by 1 base and the J gene end by 2 bases; junction bases not matched to a gene: 5. Here the CDR3 reads CASSLSGGYNTEAFF. CDR3 in DNA: TGTGCCAGCAGCTTGTCAGGGGGTTACAACACTGAAGCTTTCTTT.

This clone was counted between two and nine times. J is TRBJ1-1 and V is TRBV11-2; TRBD1 agrees at 7 bases. CDR1 is SGHAT and CDR2 is FQNNGV in the germline V gene. Trimming took 4 bases from V and 3 from J; bases not matched to a gene: 8. CDR3 length: 15 residues. The CDR3 reads CASSSLTGWDTEAFF. For the CDR3, the DNA is TGTGCCAGCAGCTCGTTGACAGGGTGGGACACTGAAGCTTTCTTT.

The J gene is TRBJ2-3, the V gene TRBV24-1; TRBD2 aligns across 7 bases. The CDR3 consists of 17 residues. Germline V gene data show CDR1 as KGHDR and CDR2 as SFDVKD. The V gene end was trimmed by 4 bases and the J gene end by 3 bases; junction bases not matched to a gene: 12. Written as DNA, the CDR3 is TGTGCCACCAGTGACCCCGTAACTAGCGCGAAAACAGATACGCAGTATTTT. Its translation is CATSDPVTSAKTDTQYF.

By proportion, this clone is medium-sized. This chain links TRBV3-1 (or the pseudogene TRBV3-2) with TRBJ2-7; 10 nucleotides align to TRBD2. V shed 0 bases, J shed 6 bases, and the junction held 20 bases outside the gene matches. This CDR3 comprises 20 residues. Germline CDR1 is LGHDT and CDR2 is YNNKEL (reference sequence). CDR3 protein: CASSQDESWSGRERGREQYF. Here the CDR3 DNA reads TGTGCCAGCAGCCAAGACGAGAGTTGGAGCGGGAGGGAACGAGGTCGCGAGCAGTACTTC.

The chain links TRBV7-3 to TRBJ2-1; no clear D gene. V gave up 1 base and J gave up 8 bases, with 9 bases separating them. The CDR3 consists of 13 residues. Germline V gives CDR1 SGHTA, CDR2 FQGTGA. In nucleotides, the CDR3 is TGTGCCAGCAGCTTAAATATCGGGTATGAGCAGTTCTTC. This translates into CASSLNIGYEQFF.

The V and J genes are TRBV18 and TRBJ1-5; 7 bases line up with TRBD1. V trimming: 2 bases; J trimming: 4 bases; junction bases outside the gene matches: 8. The CDR3 runs to 16 residues. CDR1 KGHSH and CDR2 LQKENI come from the germline V gene. CDR3 sequence: CASSPKEGAGNQPQHF. The DNA for the CDR3 is TGTGCCAGCTCACCAAAAGAGGGGGCAGGGAATCAGCCCCAGCATTTT.

This clone is large within its sample. CDR3 coding DNA: TGTGCCAGCAGTTGGACTGCAGGGACGCGTGGGACTAGCGGCTACAATGAGCAGTTCTTC. Translation: CASSWTAGTRGTSGYNEQFF. The V gene is TRBV6-2 or TRBV6-3, the J gene TRBJ2-1, with TRBD2 matching over 11 bases. Per the germline V gene, CDR1 is MNHEY and CDR2 is SVGEGT. After removal of 4 bases from V and 3 bases from J, the junction contained 17 bases not matched to a gene. The CDR3 has 20 amino acids.

The chain employs TRBV6-2 or TRBV6-3 and TRBJ2-3; 12 bases are a match to TRBD2. The CDR3 extends over 18 amino acids. The V and J ends lost 5 bases and 5 bases, in that order; junction bases with no gene match: 14. CDR1 is MNHEY, CDR2 SVGEGT, per germline. The CDR3 loop reads CASSLEWRTSGVGDTQYF. DNA of the CDR3: TGTGCCAGCAGTCTGGAGTGGCGGACTAGCGGGGTTGGAGATACGCAGTATTTT.

The chain links TRBV18 to TRBJ2-5, with D unresolved. There are 11 residues in the CDR3. V lost 4 bases, J lost 2 bases, and 2 bases lay in between. Germline CDR1 KGHSH, CDR2 LQKENI. The CDR3 loop is CASSQQETQYF. The DNA for the CDR3 is TGTGCCAGCTCACAACAAGAGACCCAGTACTTC.

This clone was detected once. CDR3 residues: CASRTGLQGGYTF. CDR3 nucleotide sequence: TGTGCCAGCAGGACCGGGCTCCAGGGAGGCTACACCTTC. The J gene is TRBJ1-2, the V gene TRBV6-5; D is possibly TRBD1 (5 bases). The germline gives CDR1 MNHEY, CDR2 SVGAGI. V dropped 6 bases and J dropped 8 bases, with 16 bases sitting between them. The CDR3 is made up of 13 amino acids.

This clone was recorded a few times. The chain couples TRBV5-1 to TRBJ1-1; TRBD1 matches at 9 bases. There are 16 residues in the CDR3. In germline, CDR1 is SGHRS, CDR2 YFSETQ. The V and J ends lost 3 bases and 0 bases, in that order; junction bases with no gene match: 6. The chain's CDR3 is CASSYRGPGLNTEAFF. The CDR3 coding sequence is TGCGCCAGCAGCTACAGGGGGCCGGGACTGAACACTGAAGCTTTCTTT. Complete variable domain (other parts from reference TRBV5-1 and TRBJ1-1): KAGVTQTPRYLIKTRGQQVTLSCSPISGHRSVSWYQQTPGQGLQFLFEYFSETQRNKGNFPGRFSGRQFSNSRSEMNVSTLELGDSALYLCASSYRGPGLNTEAFFGQGTRLTVV.

This clone occurred once. This sequence joins TRBV9 and TRBJ2-7; tentative D call: TRBD1 (5 bases). Germline lookup yields CDR1 SGDLS and CDR2 YYNGEE. The CDR3 length is 16 residues. Trimming left V 0 bases short and J 3 bases short, with 16 bases between. CDR3 sequence: CASSVGGRADIYEQYF. For the CDR3, the DNA is TGTGCCAGCAGCGTAGGGGGCCGAGCAGACATCTACGAGCAGTACTTC. Full variable domain (missing parts from reference TRBV9 and TRBJ2-7): DSGVTQTPKHLITATGQRVTLRCSPRSGDLSVYWYQQSLDQGLQFLIQYYNGEERAKGNILERFSAQQFPDLHSELNLSSLELGDSALYFCASSVGGRADIYEQYFGPGTRLTVT.

This chain joins TRBV28 and TRBJ1-5; D unresolved. Trimming took off 3 bases at V and 2 bases at J, with 11 bases between the two ends. This CDR3 contains 15 residues. Germline V lookup: CDR1 MDHEN, CDR2 SYDVKM. CDR3 DNA sequence: TGTGCCAGCAGTTTTATAGAGAGACGCAATCAGCCCCAGCATTTT. It encodes CASSFIERRNQPQHF.

The chain recombines TRBV11-3 with TRBJ1-1; D remains unclear. With 2 bases removed from V and 7 bases from J, the gap between germline ends came to 14 bases. The germline CDR1 and CDR2 sequences are SGHNT and YENEEA. The CDR3 is 14 amino acids. In DNA, the CDR3 is TGTGCCAGCAGCTTATCTGGGGATGTGGGTGAAGCTTTCTTT. Its translation is CASSLSGDVGEAFF.

The chain is built from TRBV11-3 and TRBJ2-7; 7 bases align to TRBD1. Germline lookup yields CDR1 SGHNT and CDR2 YENEEA. The CDR3 contains 15 residues. Trimming cost V 5 bases and J 5 bases; bases outside gene matches: 12. In DNA, the CDR3 is TGTGCCAGCAGCCGAAGTGTACAGGGGATCAACGAGCAGTACTTC. This codes for CASSRSVQGINEQYF.

V gene TRBV18 combines with J gene TRBJ2-5; TRBD1 agrees at 7 bases. Trimming took 4 bases from V and 3 from J; bases not matched to a gene: 2. Germline loops: CDR1 KGHSH, CDR2 LQKENI. This CDR3 region has 13 residues. CDR3 in DNA: TGTGCCAGCTCACGACAGGGTGAAGAGACCCAGTACTTC. Translating gives CASSRQGEETQYF.

This clone was observed a handful of times. The genes are TRBV27 and TRBJ2-5, with 7 bases aligning to TRBD1. Germline lookup yields CDR1 MNHEY and CDR2 SMNVEV (reference sequence). CDR3 length equals 15 residues. J gave up 6 bases and V 2 bases, and 9 bases lay outside the gene matches. Here the CDR3 DNA reads TGTGCCAGCAGTTTAAAGGGACAGTGGGGACAGACCCAGTACTTC. Encoded protein: CASSLKGQWGQTQYF.

The chain couples TRBV15 to TRBJ2-5, with 7 bases that match TRBD2. Per the germline V gene, CDR1 is LNHNV and CDR2 is YYDKDF (reference sequence). The V and J ends lost 0 bases and 5 bases, in that order; junction bases with no gene match: 3. This CDR3 region has 14 residues. This CDR3 reads CATSRDRGEETQYF. The CDR3 DNA reads TGTGCCACCAGCAGAGACCGGGGGGAGGAGACCCAGTACTTC.

The V call is TRBV7-3, the J call TRBJ2-2; 7 bases match TRBD1. The J segment lost 6 bases and the V segment lost 5 bases, leaving 12 bases of the junction unmatched. This CDR3 has 16 amino acids. Germline V gives CDR1 SGHTA, CDR2 FQGTGA. CDR3 DNA sequence: TGTGCCAGCAGCCAATCCCTGGCAGGGGGTCCCGGGGAGCTGTTTTTT. Translating gives CASSQSLAGGPGELFF.